This T cell receptor (beta chain) was recovered during a study of high-grade serous ovarian cancer treatment subgroups. Across the study: Mean per sample: about 15,000 reads, several thousand unique TCR beta rearrangements. Findings and caveats of the study: The analyses considered CDR3 and ignored CDR1 and CDR2.

This clone was counted a single time. Its specificity is unknown. This table comes from immunoSEQ multiplex PCR, and its TCRdb copy is limited to in-frame clones, with some not included. The sample has some 8,000 clones, approximately 80% seen once. The CDR3 is made up of 14 amino acids. The V end lost 2 bases, the J end lost 2 bases, and 9 bases lay between the germline ends. Germline lookup yields CDR1 MGHRA and CDR2 YSYEKL. The tumor samples were collected prior to definitive surgery or chemotherapy. What was sequenced was tumor tissue. V is TRBV4-1 and J is TRBJ2-5, with D unclear. The TCR was taken from a human donor with high-grade serous ovarian cancer. The CDR3 reads CASSQLSDQETQYF. CDR3 DNA sequence: TGCGCCAGCAGCCAATTGTCAGATCAAGAGACCCAGTACTTC.